This TCR beta chain originates from a study of OX40 agonist ivuxolimab in advanced cancers. Study as a whole: Patients received intravenous ivuxolimab every 2 weeks at 0.01 to 10 mg/kg.

The method was immunoSEQ multiplex PCR; TCRdb's version includes in-frame clones alone and lacks a portion of them. This table has 20,000 to 25,000 clones, 84% appearing once. Prior autoimmune disease or systemic immunosuppression barred patients. The input for sequencing was CD4+ or CD8+ T cells sorted from blood, taken in a trial of the OX40 agonist ivuxolimab. This TCR derives from an adult with an advanced solid tumor such as melanoma, head and neck, liver or kidney cancer.

In DNA, the CDR3 is TGTGCCAGTAGTGCCCGGGACAGGTTGTCTGGAAACACCATATATTTT. This gives the protein CASSARDRLSGNTIYF. This sequence joins TRBV19 and TRBJ1-3; 8 bases map to TRBD1. Germline V gives CDR1 LNHDA, CDR2 SQIVND (reference sequence). The CDR3 extends over 16 amino acids. The J segment lost 1 base and the V segment lost 5 bases, leaving 7 bases of the junction unmatched.